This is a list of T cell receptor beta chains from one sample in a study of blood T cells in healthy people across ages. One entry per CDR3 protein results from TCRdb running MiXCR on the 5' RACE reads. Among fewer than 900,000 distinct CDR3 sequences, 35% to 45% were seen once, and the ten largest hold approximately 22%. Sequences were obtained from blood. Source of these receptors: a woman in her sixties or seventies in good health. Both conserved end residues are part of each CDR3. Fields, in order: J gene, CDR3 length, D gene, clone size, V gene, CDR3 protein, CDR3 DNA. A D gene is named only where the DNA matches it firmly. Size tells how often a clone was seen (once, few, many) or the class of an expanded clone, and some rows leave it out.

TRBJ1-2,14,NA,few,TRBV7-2,CASSLGVGKYGYTF,TGTGCCAGCAGCTTAGGTGTAGGGAAGTATGGCTACACCTTC
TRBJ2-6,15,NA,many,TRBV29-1,CSVGGYDSGANVLTF,TGCAGCGTTGGGGGCTACGACTCTGGGGCCAACGTCCTGACTTTC
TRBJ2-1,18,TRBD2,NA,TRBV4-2,CASSQPILAGGSYNELFF,TGTGCCAGCAGCCAGCCCATACTAGCGGGGGGGTCCTACAATGAGCTGTTCTTC
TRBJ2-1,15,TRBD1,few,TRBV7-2,CASSPSTGGERATFF,TGTGCCAGCAGCCCCTCGACAGGGGGCGAGCGGGCAACGTTCTTC
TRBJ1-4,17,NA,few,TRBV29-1,CSVEDPWTSATNEKLFF,TGCAGCGTTGAAGATCCGTGGACCAGTGCAACTAATGAAAAACTGTTTTTT
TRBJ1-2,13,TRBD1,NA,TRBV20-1,CSARTGTGAGYTF,TGCAGTGCCAGAACCGGGACAGGGGCCGGCTACACCTTC
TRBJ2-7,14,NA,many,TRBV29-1,CSVEGGDTYYEQYF,TGCAGCGTTGAAGGCGGGGACACCTACTACGAGCAGTACTTC
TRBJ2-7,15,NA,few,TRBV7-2,CASSLLRTATYEQYF,TGTGCCAGCAGCTTACTCAGGACCGCAACCTACGAGCAGTACTTC
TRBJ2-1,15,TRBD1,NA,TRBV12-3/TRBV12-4,CASSFRDRVRYEQFF,TGTGCCAGCAGTTTCCGGGACAGGGTCAGGTATGAGCAGTTCTTC
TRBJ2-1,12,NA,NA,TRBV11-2,CASSLGGSSQFF,TGTGCCAGCAGCTTAGGTGGGTCCTCTCAGTTCTTC
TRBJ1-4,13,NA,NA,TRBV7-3,CASSGGPNEKLFF,TGTGCCAGCAGTGGGGGCCCAAATGAAAAACTGTTTTTT
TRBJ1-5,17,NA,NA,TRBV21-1,CASSKALGRQGFQPQHF,TGTGCCAGCAGCAAAGCTCTAGGTCGACAGGGTTTCCAGCCCCAGCATTTT
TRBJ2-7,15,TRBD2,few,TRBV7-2,CASRASGSSSYEQYF,TGTGCCAGCAGGGCTAGCGGGAGTAGCTCCTACGAGCAGTACTTC
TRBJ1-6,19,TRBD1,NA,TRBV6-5,CASSYSTFTGGAFYSPLHF,TGTGCCAGCAGTTACTCGACATTTACAGGGGGAGCCTTTTATTCACCCCTCCACTTT
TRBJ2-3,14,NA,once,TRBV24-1,CAASGDRTTDTQYF,TGTGCCGCCAGCGGGGACAGAACCACAGATACGCAGTATTTT
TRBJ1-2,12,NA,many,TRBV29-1,CSVEDAGYGYTF,TGCAGCGTTGAAGATGCGGGCTATGGCTACACCTTC
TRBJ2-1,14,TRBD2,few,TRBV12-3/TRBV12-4,CASSRPGTRNEQFF,TGTGCCAGCAGTCGTCCCGGGACTAGAAATGAGCAGTTCTTC
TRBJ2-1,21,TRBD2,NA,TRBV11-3,CASSLGVIGTTTTQPYNEQFF,TGTGCCAGCAGCTTAGGGGTCATCGGGACTACCACAACCCAGCCTTACAATGAGCAGTTCTTC
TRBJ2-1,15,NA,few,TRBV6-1,CASSLRPGERNEQFF,TGTGCCAGCAGCCTCCGGCCGGGAGAGCGCAATGAGCAGTTCTTC
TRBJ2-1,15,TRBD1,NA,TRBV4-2,CASSQDKDRGYEQFF,TGTGCCAGCAGCCAAGATAAGGACAGGGGGTATGAGCAGTTCTTC
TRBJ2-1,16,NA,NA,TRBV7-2,CASSLVWDTGYNEQFF,TGTGCCAGCAGCTTAGTGTGGGACACCGGATACAATGAGCAGTTCTTC
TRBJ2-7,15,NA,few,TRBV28,CASSLSAGAAYEQYF,TGTGCCAGCAGTTTATCGGCAGGGGCGGCCTACGAGCAGTACTTC